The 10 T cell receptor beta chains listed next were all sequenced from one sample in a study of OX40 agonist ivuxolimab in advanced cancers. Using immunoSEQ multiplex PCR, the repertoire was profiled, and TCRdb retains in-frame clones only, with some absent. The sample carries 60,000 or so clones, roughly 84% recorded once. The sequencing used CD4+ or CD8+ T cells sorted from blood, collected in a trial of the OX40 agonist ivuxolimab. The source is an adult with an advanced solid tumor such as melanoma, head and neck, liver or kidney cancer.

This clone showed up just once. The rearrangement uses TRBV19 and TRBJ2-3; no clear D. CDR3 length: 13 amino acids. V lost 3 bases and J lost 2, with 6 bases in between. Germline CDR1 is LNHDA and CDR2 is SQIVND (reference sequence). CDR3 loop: CASSIVPTDTQYF. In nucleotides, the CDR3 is TGTGCCAGTAGTATTGTCCCCACAGATACGCAGTATTTT.

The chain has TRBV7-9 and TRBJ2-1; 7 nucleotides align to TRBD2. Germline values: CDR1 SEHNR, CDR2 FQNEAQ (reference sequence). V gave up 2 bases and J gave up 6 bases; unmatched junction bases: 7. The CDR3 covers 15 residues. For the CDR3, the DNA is TGTGCCAGCAGCTTAAGGATACGGGGGGTCAATGAGCAGTTCTTC. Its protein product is CASSLRIRGVNEQFF.

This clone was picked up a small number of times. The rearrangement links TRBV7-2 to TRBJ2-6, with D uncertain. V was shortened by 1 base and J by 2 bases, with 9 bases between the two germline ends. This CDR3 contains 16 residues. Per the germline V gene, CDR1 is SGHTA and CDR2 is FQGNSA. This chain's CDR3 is CASSLVGLTGANVLTF. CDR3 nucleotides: TGTGCCAGCAGCTTAGTCGGTCTCACTGGGGCCAACGTCCTGACTTTC.

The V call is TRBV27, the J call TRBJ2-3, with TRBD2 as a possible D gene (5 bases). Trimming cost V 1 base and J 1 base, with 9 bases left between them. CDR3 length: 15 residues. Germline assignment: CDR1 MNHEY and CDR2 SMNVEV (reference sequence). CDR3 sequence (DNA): TGTGCCAGCAGTTTATTGGAGGTCCGCACAGATACGCAGTATTTT. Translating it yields CASSLLEVRTDTQYF.

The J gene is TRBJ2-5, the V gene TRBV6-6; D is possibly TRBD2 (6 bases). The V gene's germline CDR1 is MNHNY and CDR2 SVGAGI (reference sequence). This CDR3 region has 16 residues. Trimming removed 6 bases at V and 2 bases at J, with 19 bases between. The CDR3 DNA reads TGTGCCAGCAGCCAGGGACTCACGATGGGACAAGAGACCCAGTACTTC. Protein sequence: CASSQGLTMGQETQYF.

CDR3 sequence reads: CASSYGRFEQYF. In DNA form, the CDR3 reads TGTGCCAGCAGTTACGGGAGGTTCGAGCAGTACTTC. V and J are TRBV6-5 and TRBJ2-7; a weak D match, TRBD2 (6 bases). The germline gives CDR1 MNHEY, CDR2 SVGAGI. V was pared by 2 bases and J by 6 bases, with 8 bases between. This CDR3 is 12 amino acids long.

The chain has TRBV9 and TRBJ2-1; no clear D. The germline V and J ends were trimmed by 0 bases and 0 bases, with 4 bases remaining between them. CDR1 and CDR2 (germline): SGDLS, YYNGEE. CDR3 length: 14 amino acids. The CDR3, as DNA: TGTGCCAGCAGCGTAGGGGGCTCCTACAATGAGCAGTTCTTC. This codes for CASSVGGSYNEQFF. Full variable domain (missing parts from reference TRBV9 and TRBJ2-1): DSGVTQTPKHLITATGQRVTLRCSPRSGDLSVYWYQQSLDQGLQFLIQYYNGEERAKGNILERFSAQQFPDLHSELNLSSLELGDSALYFCASSVGGSYNEQFFGPGTRLTVL.

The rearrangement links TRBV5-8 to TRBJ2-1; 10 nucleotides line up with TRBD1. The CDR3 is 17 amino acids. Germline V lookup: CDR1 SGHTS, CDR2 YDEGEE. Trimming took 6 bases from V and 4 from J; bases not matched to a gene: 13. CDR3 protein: CASNLLVGQGNYNEQFF. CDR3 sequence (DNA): TGTGCCAGCAACCTTCTTGTGGGACAGGGGAATTACAATGAGCAGTTCTTC.

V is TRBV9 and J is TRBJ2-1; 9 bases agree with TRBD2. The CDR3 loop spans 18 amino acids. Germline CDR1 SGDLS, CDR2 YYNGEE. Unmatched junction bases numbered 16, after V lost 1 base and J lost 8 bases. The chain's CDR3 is CASSVTHARREGFDEQFF. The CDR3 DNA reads TGTGCCAGCAGCGTAACCCATGCCAGGCGGGAGGGATTCGATGAGCAGTTCTTC.

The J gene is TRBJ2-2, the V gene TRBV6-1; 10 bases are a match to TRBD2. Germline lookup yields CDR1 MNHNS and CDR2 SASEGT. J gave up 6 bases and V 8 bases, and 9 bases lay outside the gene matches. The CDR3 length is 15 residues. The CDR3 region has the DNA TGTGCCAGCCCCGGTTTTAGCGGGAGGCCCGGGGAGCTGTTTTTT. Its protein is CASPGFSGRPGELFF.